The clone carrying this T cell receptor beta chain was seen a single time. Its antigen is not identified. The assay used was immunoSEQ (version v3.0), run at survey level. Measured with immunoSEQ multiplex PCR; TCRdb has only the in-frame clones, and not every one. The top ten clones hold roughly 9.8% of a sample with roughly 20,000 clones, about nine tenths of them seen once. This entry is derived from a study of long-term antiretroviral therapy in people with HIV. Study findings and constraints: The study lacked data on ART adherence, viral resistance or therapy changes. Specimens of blood were obtained during about 2003 to 2018, possibly under older ART regimens.

The CDR3 is made up of 15 amino acids. Germline lookup yields CDR1 LNHDA and CDR2 SQIVND (reference sequence). V lost 5 bases and J lost 0; bases outside the gene matches: 4. Sample: unsorted PBMCs, taken 4.4 years before starting antiretroviral therapy. The V gene is TRBV19, the J gene TRBJ1-1, with TRBD1 identical over 9 bases. The receptor's source is a woman between 25 and 40 years old with HIV. The CDR3 bases are TGTGCCAGTAGTCACAGGGGGCAGATGAACACTGAAGCTTTCTTT. Its translation: CASSHRGQMNTEAFF.